This TCR beta chain was obtained from a study of tumor-infiltrating lymphocytes in primary liver carcinoma. With around 500 ng total RNA as template and a constant-region primer, TCR beta cDNA was made. Three-round nested multiplex PCR performed with slightly modified ARM-PCR produced the TCR beta libraries. TRBV1-TRBV30 forward primers paired with a C-beta reverse primer were used in the first two PCR rounds, which ran roughly 9 cycles each. In TCRdb, the multiplex PCR reads were re-called with MiXCR into one record per CDR3 protein. The table has roughly 120,000 distinct CDR3 sequences, around 60% seen once; the top ten hold 7.5% to 9%. A word on this clonotype: The junction does not match germline at one end; this may be a read error.

This CDR3 region has 12 residues. Germline CDR1 is SGHRS and CDR2 is YFSETQ. The tissue used was unsorted bulk material of about 19-33 mg. RNA and DNA were co-extracted from it with the AllPrep DNA/RNA mini kit. HBV chronically infected the treatment-naive patients. This chain joins TRBV5-1 and TRBJ1-1, with unresolved D. Sequencing used liver tumor tissue from sampling region 3. Indicated subset: tumor region T3, left-lateral pole. This receptor was obtained from a woman aged 55-70 years with primary liver carcinoma and hepatitis B virus infection. The CDR3 DNA is TGCACCAGTAGCTTGACGGGCACTGTAGCTTTCTTT. Protein sequence: CTSSLTGTVAFF.